These 3 T cell receptor beta chains were sequenced from one sample in a study of blood T cell repertoires in COVID-19. This table comes from immunoSEQ multiplex PCR, and its TCRdb copy is limited to in-frame clones, with some not included. The sample records some 80,000 clones, roughly nine tenths being singletons. Input material: peripheral blood. These receptors were taken from a human donor in a cohort sampled during active COVID-19.

The rearrangement links TRBV28 to TRBJ1-5; TRBD1 is a possible D gene (5 bases). This CDR3 is built from 18 residues. V was cut by 6 bases and J by 6 bases, with 27 bases left in between. Germline CDR1 and CDR2: MDHEN and SYDVKM. This CDR3 reads CASREAPTGRGKGQPQHF. CDR3 bases: TGTGCCAGCAGAGAAGCACCTACGGGCCGGGGGAAGGGTCAGCCCCAGCATTTT.

The rearrangement joins TRBV4-3 to TRBJ2-3; 11 bases agree with TRBD1. The V segment lost 2 bases and the J segment 4 bases; nucleotides outside the gene matches: 8. This CDR3 has 17 amino acids. Germline loops: CDR1 LGHNA, CDR2 YSLEER. Here the CDR3 DNA reads TGCGCCAGCAGCCAACAGGGGAGGACAGGGGGCTCAGATACGCAGTATTTT. As protein: CASSQQGRTGGSDTQYF.

CDR3 protein: CASSDPGQAYNEQFF. The CDR3 DNA follows: TGTGCCAGCAGTGACCCGGGACAGGCGTACAATGAGCAGTTCTTC. The J gene is TRBJ2-1, the V gene TRBV25-1; 8 positions agree with TRBD1. The CDR3 runs 15 residues. J was trimmed by 4 bases and V by 3 bases; bases with no gene match: 5. Germline V gene data show CDR1 as MGHDK and CDR2 as SYGVNS.